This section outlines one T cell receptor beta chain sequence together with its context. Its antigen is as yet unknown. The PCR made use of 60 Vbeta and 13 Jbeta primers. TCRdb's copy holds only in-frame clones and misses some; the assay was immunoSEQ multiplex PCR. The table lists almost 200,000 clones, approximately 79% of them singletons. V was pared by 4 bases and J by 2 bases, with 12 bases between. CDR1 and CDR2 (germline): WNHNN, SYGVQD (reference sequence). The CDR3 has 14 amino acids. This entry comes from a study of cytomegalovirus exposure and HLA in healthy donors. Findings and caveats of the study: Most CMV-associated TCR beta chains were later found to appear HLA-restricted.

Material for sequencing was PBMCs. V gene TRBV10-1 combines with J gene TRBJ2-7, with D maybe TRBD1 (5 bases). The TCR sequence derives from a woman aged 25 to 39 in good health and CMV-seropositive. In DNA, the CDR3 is TGCGCCAGCAGTGCCGAGGACACCGCCTACGAGCAGTACTTC. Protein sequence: CASSAEDTAYEQYF.